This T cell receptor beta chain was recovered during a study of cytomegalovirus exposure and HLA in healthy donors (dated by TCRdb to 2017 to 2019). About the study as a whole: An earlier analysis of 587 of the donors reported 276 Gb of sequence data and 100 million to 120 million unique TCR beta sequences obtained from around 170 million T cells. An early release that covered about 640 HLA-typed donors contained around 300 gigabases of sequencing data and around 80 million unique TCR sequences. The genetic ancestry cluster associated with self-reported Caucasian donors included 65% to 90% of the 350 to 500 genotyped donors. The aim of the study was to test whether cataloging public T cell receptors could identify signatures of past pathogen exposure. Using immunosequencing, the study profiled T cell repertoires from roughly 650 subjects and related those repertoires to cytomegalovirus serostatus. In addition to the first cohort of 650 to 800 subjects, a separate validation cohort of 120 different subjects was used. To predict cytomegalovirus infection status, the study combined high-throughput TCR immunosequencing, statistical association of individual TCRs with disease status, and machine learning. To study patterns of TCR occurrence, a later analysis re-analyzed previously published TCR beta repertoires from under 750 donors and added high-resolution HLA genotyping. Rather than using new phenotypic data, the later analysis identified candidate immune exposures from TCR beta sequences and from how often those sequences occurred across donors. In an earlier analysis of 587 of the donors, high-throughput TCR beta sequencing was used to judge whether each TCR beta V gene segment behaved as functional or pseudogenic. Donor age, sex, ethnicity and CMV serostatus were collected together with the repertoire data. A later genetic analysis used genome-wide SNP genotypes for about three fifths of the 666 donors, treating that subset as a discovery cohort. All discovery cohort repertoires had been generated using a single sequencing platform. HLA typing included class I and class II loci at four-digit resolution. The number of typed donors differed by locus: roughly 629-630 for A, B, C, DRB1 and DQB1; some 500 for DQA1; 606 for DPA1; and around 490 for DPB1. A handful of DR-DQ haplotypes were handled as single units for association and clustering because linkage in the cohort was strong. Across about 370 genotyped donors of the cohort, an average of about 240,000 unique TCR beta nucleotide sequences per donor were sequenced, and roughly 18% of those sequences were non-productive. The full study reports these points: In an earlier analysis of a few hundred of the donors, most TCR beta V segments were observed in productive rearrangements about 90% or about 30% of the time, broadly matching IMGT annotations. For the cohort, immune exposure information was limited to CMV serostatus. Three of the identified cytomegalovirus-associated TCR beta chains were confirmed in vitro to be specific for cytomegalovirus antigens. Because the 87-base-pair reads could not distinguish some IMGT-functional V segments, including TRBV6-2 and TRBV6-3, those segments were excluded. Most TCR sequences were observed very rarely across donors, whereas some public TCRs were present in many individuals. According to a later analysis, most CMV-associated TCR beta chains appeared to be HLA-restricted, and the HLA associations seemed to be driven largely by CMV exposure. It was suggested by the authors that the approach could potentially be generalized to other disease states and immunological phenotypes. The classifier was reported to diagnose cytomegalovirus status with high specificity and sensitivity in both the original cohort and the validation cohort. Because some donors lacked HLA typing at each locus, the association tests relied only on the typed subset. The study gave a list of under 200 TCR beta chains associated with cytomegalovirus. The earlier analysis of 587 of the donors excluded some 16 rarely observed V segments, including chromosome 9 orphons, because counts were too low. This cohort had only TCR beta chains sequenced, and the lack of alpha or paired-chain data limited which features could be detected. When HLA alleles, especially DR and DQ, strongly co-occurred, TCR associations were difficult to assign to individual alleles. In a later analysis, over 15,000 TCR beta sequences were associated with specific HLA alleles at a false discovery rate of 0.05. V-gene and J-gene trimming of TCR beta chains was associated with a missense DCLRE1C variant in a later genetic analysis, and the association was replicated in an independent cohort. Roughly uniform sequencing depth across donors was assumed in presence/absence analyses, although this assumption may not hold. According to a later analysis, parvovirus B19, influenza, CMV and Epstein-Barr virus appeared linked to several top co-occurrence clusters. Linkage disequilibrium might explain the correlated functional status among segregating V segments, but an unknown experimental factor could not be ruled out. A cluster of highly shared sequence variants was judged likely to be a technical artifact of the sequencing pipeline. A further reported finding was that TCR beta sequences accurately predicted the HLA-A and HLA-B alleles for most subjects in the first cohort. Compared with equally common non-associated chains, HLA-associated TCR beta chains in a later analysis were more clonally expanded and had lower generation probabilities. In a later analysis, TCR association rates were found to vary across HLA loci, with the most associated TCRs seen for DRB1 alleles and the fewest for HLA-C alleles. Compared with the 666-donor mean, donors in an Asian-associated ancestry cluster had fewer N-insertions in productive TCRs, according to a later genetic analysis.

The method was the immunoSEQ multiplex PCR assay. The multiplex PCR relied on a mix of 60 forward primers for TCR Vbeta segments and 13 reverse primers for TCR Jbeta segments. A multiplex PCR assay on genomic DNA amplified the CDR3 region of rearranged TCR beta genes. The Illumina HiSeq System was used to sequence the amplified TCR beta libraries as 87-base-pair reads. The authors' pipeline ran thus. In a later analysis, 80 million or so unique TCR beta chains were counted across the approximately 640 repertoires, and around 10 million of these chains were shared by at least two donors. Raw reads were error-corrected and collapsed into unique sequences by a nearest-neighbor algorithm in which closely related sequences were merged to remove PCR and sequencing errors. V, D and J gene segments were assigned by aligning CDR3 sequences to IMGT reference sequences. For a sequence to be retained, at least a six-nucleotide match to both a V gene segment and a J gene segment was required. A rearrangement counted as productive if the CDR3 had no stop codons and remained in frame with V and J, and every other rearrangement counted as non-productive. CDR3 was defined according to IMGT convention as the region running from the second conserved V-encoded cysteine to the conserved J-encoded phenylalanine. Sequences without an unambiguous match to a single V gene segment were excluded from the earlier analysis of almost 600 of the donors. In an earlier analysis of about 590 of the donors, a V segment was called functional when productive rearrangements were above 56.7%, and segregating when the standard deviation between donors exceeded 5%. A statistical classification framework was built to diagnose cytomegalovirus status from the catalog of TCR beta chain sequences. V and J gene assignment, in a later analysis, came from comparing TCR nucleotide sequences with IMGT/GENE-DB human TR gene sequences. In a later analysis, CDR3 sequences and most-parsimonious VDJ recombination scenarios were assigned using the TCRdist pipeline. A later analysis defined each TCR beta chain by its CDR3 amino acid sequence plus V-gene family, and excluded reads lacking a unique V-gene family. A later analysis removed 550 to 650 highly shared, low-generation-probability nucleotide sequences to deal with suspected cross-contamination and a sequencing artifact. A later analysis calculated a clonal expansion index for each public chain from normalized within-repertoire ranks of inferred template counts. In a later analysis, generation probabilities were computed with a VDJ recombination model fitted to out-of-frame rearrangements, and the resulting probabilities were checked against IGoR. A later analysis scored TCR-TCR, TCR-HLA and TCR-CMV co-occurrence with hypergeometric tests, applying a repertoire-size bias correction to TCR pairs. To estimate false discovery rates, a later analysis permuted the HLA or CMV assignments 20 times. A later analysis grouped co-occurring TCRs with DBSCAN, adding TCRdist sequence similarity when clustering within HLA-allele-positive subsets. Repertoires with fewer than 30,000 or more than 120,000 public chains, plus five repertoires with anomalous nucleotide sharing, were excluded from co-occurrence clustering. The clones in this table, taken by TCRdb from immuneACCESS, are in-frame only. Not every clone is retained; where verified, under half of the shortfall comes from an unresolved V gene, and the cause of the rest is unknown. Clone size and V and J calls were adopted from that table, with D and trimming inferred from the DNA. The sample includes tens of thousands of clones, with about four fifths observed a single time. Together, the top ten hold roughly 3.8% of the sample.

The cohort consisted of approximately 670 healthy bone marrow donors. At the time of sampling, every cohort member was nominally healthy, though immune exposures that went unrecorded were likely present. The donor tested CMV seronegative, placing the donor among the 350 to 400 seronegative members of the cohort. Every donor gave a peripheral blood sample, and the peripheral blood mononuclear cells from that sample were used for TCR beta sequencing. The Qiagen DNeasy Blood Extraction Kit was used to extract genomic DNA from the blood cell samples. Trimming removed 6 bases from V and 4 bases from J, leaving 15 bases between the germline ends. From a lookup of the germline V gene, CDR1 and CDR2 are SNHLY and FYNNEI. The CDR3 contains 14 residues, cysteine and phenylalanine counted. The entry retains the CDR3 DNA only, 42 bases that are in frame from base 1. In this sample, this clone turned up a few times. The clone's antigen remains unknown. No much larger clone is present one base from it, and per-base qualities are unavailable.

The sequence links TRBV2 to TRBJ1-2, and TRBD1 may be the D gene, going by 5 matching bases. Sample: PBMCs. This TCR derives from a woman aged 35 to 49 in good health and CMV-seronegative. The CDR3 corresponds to CASRRDRNSYGYTF. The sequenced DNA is TGTGCCAGCAGGAGAGACAGAAACTCCTATGGCTACACCTTC.